This T cell receptor beta chain was observed in a study of cytomegalovirus exposure and HLA in healthy donors. Though nominally healthy at sampling, donors likely had unrecorded immune exposures. General study results and limits: HLA alleles showed associations with 16,951 TCR beta sequences in a later analysis, at a 0.05 false discovery rate.

Remarks on this clone: The antigen remains unidentified. No DNA is shown, since the ends of the CDR3 on it are uncertain; the CDR3 is the one TCRdb lists.

Researchers ran the PCR with 60 Vbeta and 13 Jbeta primers. Repertoires were generated with immunoSEQ multiplex PCR, while TCRdb's copy carries only in-frame clones and drops some. The repertoire holds 150,000 to 250,000 clones, with around 74% as singletons. Material: PBMCs. This TCR came from a girl aged 5 to 17 in good health and CMV-seropositive.

CDR3 protein: CASSEVAGGASYLF. The chain combines TRBV25-1 with TRBJ1-1; the D call TRBD1 from the table was never checked on the DNA. The length of the CDR3 is 14 amino acids, counting both ends. In germline, CDR1 is MGHDK, CDR2 SYGVNS.